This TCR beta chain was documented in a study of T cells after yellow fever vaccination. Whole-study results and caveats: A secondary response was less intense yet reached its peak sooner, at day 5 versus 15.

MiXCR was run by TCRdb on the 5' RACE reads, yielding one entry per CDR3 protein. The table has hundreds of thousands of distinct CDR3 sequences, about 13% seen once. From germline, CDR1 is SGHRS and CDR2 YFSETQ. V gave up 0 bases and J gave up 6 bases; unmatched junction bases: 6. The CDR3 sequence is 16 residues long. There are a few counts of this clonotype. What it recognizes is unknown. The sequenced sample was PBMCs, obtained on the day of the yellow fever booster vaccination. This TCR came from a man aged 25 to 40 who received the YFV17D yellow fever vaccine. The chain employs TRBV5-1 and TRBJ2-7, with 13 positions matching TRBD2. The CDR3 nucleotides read TGCGCCAGCAGCTTGGGAGGGACTAGCGGGATCGGCGAGCAGTACTTC. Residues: CASSLGGTSGIGEQYF.